A selection of T cell receptor beta chains follows, all from one sample in a study of T cell responses to AZD1222 COVID-19 vaccine. Assay: immunoSEQ multiplex PCR; the TCRdb copy retains only in-frame clones and omits some. The profile shows about 85,000 clones, about 90% of them singletons. This specimen was peripheral blood, taken on day 0 of AZD1222 vaccination. Receptors were obtained from an adult in good health. Each CDR3 is given with its conserved first and last residue. The order of the fields is clone size, V gene, J gene, D gene, CDR3 DNA, CDR3 protein. A D gene is named only where the DNA matches it firmly. The size entry is marked missing in some rows and otherwise reads once, few, many or a size class.

-	TRBV20-1	TRBJ1-1	TRBD1	TGCAGTGCTAGTGACCGACAGGGAAACTTCCCTGAAGCTTTCTTT	CSASDRQGNFPEAFF
-	TRBV30	TRBJ1-3	-	TGTGCCTGGAAAGTAGGGGACACCATATATTTT	CAWKVGDTIYF
few	TRBV10-3	TRBJ1-3	-	TGTGCCACCCAAATGTCCCGGGCCTCGGACACCATATATTTT	CATQMSRASDTIYF
-	TRBV19	TRBJ2-1	TRBD1	TGTGCCAGTAGCGCCCCGGGACAGGGGTCCAATGAGCAGTTCTTC	CASSAPGQGSNEQFF
-	TRBV7-8	TRBJ1-6	-	TGTGCCAGCAGCAAGGTGGGGGGGAATTCACCCCTCCACTTT	CASSKVGGNSPLHF
few	TRBV7-2	TRBJ2-3	TRBD1	TGTGCCAGCAGGGCAGGGGGCGGTAGGACAGATACGCAGTATTTT	CASRAGGGRTDTQYF
-	TRBV27	TRBJ2-7	TRBD1	TGTGCCAGCAGTTTATCTACCGGGACAGGGGCGTATTACGAGCAGTACTTC	CASSLSTGTGAYYEQYF
-	TRBV6-5	TRBJ2-3	TRBD2	TGTGCCAGCAGTTCCCAGACTAGCGGGAGGAGAAATACGCAGTATTTT	CASSSQTSGRRNTQYF
-	TRBV29-1	TRBJ1-2	TRBD1	TGCAGCGGAGGCCGGGGGGACAGTCTCTATGGCTACACCTTC	CSGGRGDSLYGYTF
-	TRBV15	TRBJ1-2	-	TGTGCCACCAGCAGGGTTGACTATGGCTACACCTTC	CATSRVDYGYTF
-	TRBV24-1	TRBJ2-1	TRBD2	TGTGCCACCAGCCGCGGGACTAGCGGGAACAATGAGCAGTTCTTC	CATSRGTSGNNEQFF
-	TRBV28	TRBJ2-7	TRBD2	TGTGCCAGCAGTTCCTATCGGACTAGCGGAGGCGAGCAGTACTTC	CASSSYRTSGGEQYF
-	TRBV19	TRBJ1-3	-	TGTGCCAGTAGCCCGGGGGCCTCTGGAAACACCATATATTTT	CASSPGASGNTIYF
-	TRBV3-1/TRBV3-2	TRBJ2-5	-	TGTGCCAGCAGCCAACCAGAGGGGAAGGAGACCCAGTACTTC	CASSQPEGKETQYF
-	TRBV27	TRBJ1-1	-	TGTGCCAGCAACCCCCGGGGACCCGCCACTGAAGCTTTCTTT	CASNPRGPATEAFF
-	TRBV30	TRBJ2-6	-	TGTGCCTGGAGAACAGCCCACTCTGGGGCCAACGTCCTGACTTTC	CAWRTAHSGANVLTF
few	TRBV4-2	TRBJ2-5	-	TGTGCCAGCAGCCAAGGGGGGGCGGGGCTACAAGAGACCCAGTACTTC	CASSQGGAGLQETQYF
-	TRBV4-1	TRBJ2-7	-	TGCGCCAGCAGCCAAGATCCGGGGTGGGAGCAGTACTTC	CASSQDPGWEQYF
-	TRBV5-6	TRBJ2-7	TRBD1	TGTGCCAGCAGCTTGGGACAGGGTGGCTACGAGCAGTACTTC	CASSLGQGGYEQYF
few	TRBV14	TRBJ1-2	-	TGTGCCAGCAGCCTCTTGCAGAGCTATGGCTACACCTTC	CASSLLQSYGYTF
once	TRBV15	TRBJ1-2	-	TGTGCCACCAGCAGAGAGGGAGCGGGGGCGGCTGGCTACACCTTC	CATSREGAGAAGYTF
-	TRBV2	TRBJ2-1	TRBD2	TGTGCCAGCAGTGGAGCGGGAGAGATGAATGAGCAGTTCTTC	CASSGAGEMNEQFF
-	TRBV7-6	TRBJ2-7	-	TGTGCCAGCAGCTTTTCCTACGAGCAGTACTTC	CASSFSYEQYF
-	TRBV6-6	TRBJ1-2	TRBD1	TGTGCCAGCAGTTGGATTGGACAGGGGCAATATGGCTACACCTTC	CASSWIGQGQYGYTF
-	TRBV12-3/TRBV12-4	TRBJ2-1	TRBD2	TGTGCCAGCAGTTCCCTAGCGGGAGAGCAGTTCTTC	CASSSLAGEQFF